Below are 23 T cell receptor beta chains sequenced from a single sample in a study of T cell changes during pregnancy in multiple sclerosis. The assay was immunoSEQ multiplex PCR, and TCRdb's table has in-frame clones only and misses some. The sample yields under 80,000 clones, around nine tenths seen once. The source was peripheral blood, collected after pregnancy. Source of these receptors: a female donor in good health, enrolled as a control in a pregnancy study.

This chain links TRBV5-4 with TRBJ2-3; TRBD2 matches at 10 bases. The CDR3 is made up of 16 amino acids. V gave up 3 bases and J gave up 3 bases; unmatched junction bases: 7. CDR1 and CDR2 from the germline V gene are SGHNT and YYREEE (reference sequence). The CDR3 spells CASSSKLAGKTDTQYF. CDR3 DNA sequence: TGTGCCAGCAGCTCCAAACTAGCGGGAAAGACAGATACGCAGTATTTT.

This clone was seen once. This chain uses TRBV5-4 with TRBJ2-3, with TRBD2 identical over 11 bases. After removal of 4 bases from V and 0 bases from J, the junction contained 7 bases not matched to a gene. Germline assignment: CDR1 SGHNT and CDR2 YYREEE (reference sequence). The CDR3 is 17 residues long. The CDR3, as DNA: TGTGCCAGCAGCCTTCTAGCGGGAGGAGTGAGCACAGATACGCAGTATTTT. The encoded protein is CASSLLAGGVSTDTQYF. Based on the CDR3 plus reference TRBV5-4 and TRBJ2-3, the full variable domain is ETGVTQSPTHLIKTRGQQVTLRCSSQSGHNTVSWYQQALGQGPQFIFQYYREEENGRGNFPPRFSGLQFPNYSSELNVNALELDDSALYLCASSLLAGGVSTDTQYFGPGTRLTVL.

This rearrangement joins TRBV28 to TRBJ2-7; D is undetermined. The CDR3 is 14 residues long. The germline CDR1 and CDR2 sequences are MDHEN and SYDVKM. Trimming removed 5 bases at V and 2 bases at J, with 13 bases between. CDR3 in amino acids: CASSLPVNPYEQYF. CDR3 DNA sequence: TGTGCCAGCAGTCTCCCAGTAAACCCCTACGAGCAGTACTTC.

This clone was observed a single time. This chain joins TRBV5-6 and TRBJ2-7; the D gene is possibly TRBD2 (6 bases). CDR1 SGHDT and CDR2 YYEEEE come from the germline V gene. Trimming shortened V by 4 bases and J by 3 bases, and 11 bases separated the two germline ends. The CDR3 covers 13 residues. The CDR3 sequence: CASSGGGNYEQYF. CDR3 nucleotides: TGTGCCAGCAGCGGGGGAGGAAACTACGAGCAGTACTTC.

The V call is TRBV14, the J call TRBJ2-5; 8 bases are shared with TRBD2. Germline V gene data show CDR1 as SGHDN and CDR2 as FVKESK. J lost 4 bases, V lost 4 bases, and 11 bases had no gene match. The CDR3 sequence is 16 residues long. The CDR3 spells CASSLLSGARLETQYF. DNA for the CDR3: TGTGCCAGCAGCCTCCTTAGCGGGGCCAGGTTAGAGACCCAGTACTTC. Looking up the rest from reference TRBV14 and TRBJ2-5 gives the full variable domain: EAGVTQFPSHSVIEKGQTVTLRCDPISGHDNLYWYRRVMGKEIKFLLHFVKESKQDESGMPNNRFLAERTGGTYSTLKVQPAELEDSGVYFCASSLLSGARLETQYFGPGTRLLVL.

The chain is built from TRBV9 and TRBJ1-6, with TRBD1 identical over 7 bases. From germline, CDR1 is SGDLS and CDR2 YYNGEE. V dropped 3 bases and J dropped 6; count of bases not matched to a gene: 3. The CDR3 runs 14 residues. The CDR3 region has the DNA TGTGCCAGCAGCGCGGGACAGACTAATTCACCCCTCCACTTT. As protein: CASSAGQTNSPLHF.

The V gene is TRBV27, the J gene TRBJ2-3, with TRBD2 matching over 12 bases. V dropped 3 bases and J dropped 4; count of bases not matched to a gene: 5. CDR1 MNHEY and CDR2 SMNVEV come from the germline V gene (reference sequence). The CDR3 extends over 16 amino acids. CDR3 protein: CASSFLAGGPSDTQYF. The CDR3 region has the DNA TGTGCCAGCAGTTTCCTAGCGGGAGGGCCCTCAGATACGCAGTATTTT.

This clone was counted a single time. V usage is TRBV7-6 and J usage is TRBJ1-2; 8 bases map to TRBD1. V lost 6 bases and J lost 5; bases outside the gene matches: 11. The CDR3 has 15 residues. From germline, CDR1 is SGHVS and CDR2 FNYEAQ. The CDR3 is CASRGEAGGLYGYTF. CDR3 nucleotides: TGTGCCAGCAGGGGGGAGGCAGGGGGCTTGTATGGCTACACCTTC.

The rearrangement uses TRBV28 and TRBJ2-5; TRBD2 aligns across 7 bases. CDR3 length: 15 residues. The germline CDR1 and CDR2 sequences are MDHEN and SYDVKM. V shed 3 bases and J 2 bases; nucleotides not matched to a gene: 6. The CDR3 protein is CASSFGLAVQETQYF. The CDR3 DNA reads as TGTGCCAGCAGTTTCGGCCTAGCGGTACAAGAGACCCAGTACTTC. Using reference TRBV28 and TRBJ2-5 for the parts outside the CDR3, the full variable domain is DVKVTQSSRYLVKRTGEKVFLECVQDMDHENMFWYRQDPGLGLRLIYFSYDVKMKEKGDIPEGYSVSREKKERFSLILESASTNQTSMYLCASSFGLAVQETQYFGPGTRLLVL.

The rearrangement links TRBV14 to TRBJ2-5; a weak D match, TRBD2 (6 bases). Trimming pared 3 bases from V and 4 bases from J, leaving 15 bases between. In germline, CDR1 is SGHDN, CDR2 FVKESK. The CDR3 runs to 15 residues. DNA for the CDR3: TGTGCCAGCAGCCAGGGAGACGGGAGTGGAGAGACCCAGTACTTC. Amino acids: CASSQGDGSGETQYF.

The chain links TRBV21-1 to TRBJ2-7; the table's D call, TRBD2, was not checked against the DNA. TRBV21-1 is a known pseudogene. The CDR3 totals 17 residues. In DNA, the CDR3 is TGTGCCAGCAGCAACCCCAGCGGGCTCGCCCCCCGCTACGAGCAGTACTTC. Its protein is CASSNPSGLAPRYEQYF.

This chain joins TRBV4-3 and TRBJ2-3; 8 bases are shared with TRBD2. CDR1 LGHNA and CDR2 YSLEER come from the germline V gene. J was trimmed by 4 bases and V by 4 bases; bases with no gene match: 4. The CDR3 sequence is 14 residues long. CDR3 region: CASSPGGAADTQYF. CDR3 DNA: TGCGCCAGCAGCCCGGGAGGGGCCGCAGATACGCAGTATTTT.

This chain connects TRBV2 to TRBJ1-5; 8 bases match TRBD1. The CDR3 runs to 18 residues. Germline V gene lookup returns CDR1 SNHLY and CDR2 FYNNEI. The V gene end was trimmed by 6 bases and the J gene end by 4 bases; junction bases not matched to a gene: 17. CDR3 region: CASRPTGGKRRGNQPQHF. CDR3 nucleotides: TGTGCCAGCAGACCCACAGGGGGTAAGAGGAGGGGGAATCAGCCCCAGCATTTT.

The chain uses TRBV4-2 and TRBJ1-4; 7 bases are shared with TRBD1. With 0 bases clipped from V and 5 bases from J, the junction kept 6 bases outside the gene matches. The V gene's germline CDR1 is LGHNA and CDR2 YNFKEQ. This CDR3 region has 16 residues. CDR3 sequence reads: CASSQDPQGGNEKLFF. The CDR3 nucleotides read TGTGCCAGCAGCCAAGATCCCCAGGGGGGAAATGAAAAACTGTTTTTT.

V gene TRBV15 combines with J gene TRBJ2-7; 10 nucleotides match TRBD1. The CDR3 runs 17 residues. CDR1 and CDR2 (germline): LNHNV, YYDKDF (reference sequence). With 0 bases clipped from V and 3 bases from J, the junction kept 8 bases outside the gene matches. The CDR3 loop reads CATSRDYAGQGIYEQYF. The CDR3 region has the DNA TGTGCCACCAGCAGAGATTACGCGGGACAGGGGATCTACGAGCAGTACTTC.

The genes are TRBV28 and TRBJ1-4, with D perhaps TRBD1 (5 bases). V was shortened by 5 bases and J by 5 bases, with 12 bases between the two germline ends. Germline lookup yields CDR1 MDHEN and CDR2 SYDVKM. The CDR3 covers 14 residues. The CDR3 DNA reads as TGTGCCAGCAGTATCTGGGGGGAGAATGAAAAACTGTTTTTT. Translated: CASSIWGENEKLFF.

CDR3: CASIQDRVRYGYTF. For the CDR3, the DNA is TGTGCCAGCATCCAAGACCGGGTTAGGTATGGCTACACCTTC. This chain connects TRBV28 to TRBJ1-2, with no clear D. CDR1 and CDR2 (germline): MDHEN, SYDVKM. The CDR3 length is 14 residues. Trimming removed 7 bases from V and 5 bases from J, with 17 bases in between.

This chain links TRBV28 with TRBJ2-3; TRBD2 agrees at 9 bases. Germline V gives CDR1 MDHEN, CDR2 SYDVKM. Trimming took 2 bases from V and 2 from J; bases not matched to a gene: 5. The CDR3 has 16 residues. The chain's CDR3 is CASSLAGGGVTDTQYF. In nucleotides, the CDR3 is TGTGCCAGCAGTTTAGCGGGAGGGGGGGTCACAGATACGCAGTATTTT.

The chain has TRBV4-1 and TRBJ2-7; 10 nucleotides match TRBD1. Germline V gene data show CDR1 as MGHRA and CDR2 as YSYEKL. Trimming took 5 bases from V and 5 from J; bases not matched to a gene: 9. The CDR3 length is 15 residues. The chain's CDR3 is CASSYLRDRGDEQYF. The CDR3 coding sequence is TGCGCCAGCAGCTATCTCCGGGACAGGGGTGACGAGCAGTACTTC.

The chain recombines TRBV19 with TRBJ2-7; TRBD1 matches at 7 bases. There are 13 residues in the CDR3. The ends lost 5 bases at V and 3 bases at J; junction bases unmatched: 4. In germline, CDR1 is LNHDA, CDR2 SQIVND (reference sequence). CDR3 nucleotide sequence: TGTGCCAGTAGTGCGGACAGGATCTACGAGCAGTACTTC. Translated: CASSADRIYEQYF.

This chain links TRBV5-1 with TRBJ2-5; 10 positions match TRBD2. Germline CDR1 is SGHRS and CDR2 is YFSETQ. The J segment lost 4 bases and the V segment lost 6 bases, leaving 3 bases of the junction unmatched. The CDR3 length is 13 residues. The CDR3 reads CASTWTSGETQYF. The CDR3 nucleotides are TGCGCCAGCACGTGGACTAGCGGAGAGACCCAGTACTTC.

In DNA form, the CDR3 reads TGTGCCAGTAATACAGGGGGCAGTAAAGAGACCCAGTACTTC. Protein sequence: CASNTGGSKETQYF. The chain joins TRBV6-6 to TRBJ2-5, with 9 bases identical to TRBD1. Per the germline V gene, CDR1 is MNHNY and CDR2 is SVGAGI (reference sequence). V gave up 9 bases and J gave up 3 bases; unmatched junction bases: 8. The CDR3 runs to 14 residues.

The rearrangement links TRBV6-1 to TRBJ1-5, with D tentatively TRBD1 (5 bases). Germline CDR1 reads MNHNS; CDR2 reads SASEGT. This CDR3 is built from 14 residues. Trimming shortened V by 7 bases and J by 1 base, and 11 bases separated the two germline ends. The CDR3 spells CASKRDFSNQPQHF. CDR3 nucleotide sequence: TGTGCCAGCAAGCGGGACTTCAGCAATCAGCCCCAGCATTTT.